A selection of T cell receptor beta chains follows, all from one sample in a study of T cells after yellow fever vaccination. One entry per CDR3 protein results from TCRdb running MiXCR on the 5' RACE reads. There are under 150,000 distinct CDR3 sequences in the sample; less than 9.5% occur only once, and roughly 0.76% lies in the top ten. The source was CD4+ T cells sorted from PBMCs, collected 5 days after the yellow fever booster vaccination. The source of these receptors is a young man who received the YFV17D yellow fever vaccine. CDR3s include the opening cysteine and the closing phenylalanine or tryptophan. A D gene is named only where the DNA matches it firmly. The size field is filled for only some rows; it gives once, few, many or a size class.

V gene	CDR3 length	D gene	clone size	J gene	CDR3 DNA	CDR3 protein
TRBV7-2	14	NA	many	TRBJ1-4	TGTGCCAGCAGTGTCGACAGTTCCTCTGAAAAACTGTTTTTT	CASSVDSSSEKLFF
TRBV5-1	13	TRBD1	many	TRBJ2-7	TGCGCCAGCAGCTCCAGGGGGCTCTACGAGCAGTACTTC	CASSSRGLYEQYF
TRBV11-2	16	TRBD1	many	TRBJ1-6	TGTGCCAGCAGCTCGCGATGGACAGGGAAGGGTTCACCCCTCCACTTT	CASSSRWTGKGSPLHF
TRBV7-8	12	NA	many	TRBJ2-7	TGTGCCAGCAGCTTAGGGCGAGCCGAGCAGTACTTC	CASSLGRAEQYF
TRBV6-5	15	NA	many	TRBJ2-2	TGTGCCAGCAGTTACCGGGCCGGGAACACCGGGGAGCTGTTTTTT	CASSYRAGNTGELFF
TRBV29-1	13	NA	many	TRBJ1-2	TGCAGCGTTGTAACCGTGGCTCCCTATGGCTACACCTTC	CSVVTVAPYGYTF
TRBV7-8	16	TRBD1	many	TRBJ1-1	TGTGCCAGCAGCGTACTCCCGGGACAGGTAGATACTGAAGCTTTCTTT	CASSVLPGQVDTEAFF
TRBV20-1	14	TRBD1	NA	TRBJ1-1	TGCAGTGCTGCCGGGACAGCAAGGAACACTGAAGCTTTCTTT	CSAAGTARNTEAFF
TRBV6-5	18	TRBD1	many	TRBJ2-6	TGTGCCAGCAGTTACCGGGACAGCTTTAGTACTGGGGCCAACGTCCTGACTTTC	CASSYRDSFSTGANVLTF
TRBV5-1	15	TRBD2	many	TRBJ2-5	TGCGCCAGCAGTCGAGCTAGCGGGATACAAGAGACCCAGTACTTC	CASSRASGIQETQYF
TRBV6-2/TRBV6-3	16	TRBD1	many	TRBJ1-1	TGTGCCAGCAGTTATGTCACGACAGGGGTGAACACTGAAGCTTTCTTT	CASSYVTTGVNTEAFF
TRBV20-1	12	NA	many	TRBJ2-5	TGCAGTGCTAGAACCGGGAGAGAGACCCAGTACTTC	CSARTGRETQYF
TRBV24-1	16	TRBD2	NA	TRBJ2-1	TGTGCCACCAGTGATCCCACTAGCGGGGACTACAATGAGCAGTTCTTC	CATSDPTSGDYNEQFF